A single sample gave rise to the 30 T cell receptor beta chains below, sequenced in a study of T cell repertoires in cytomegalovirus infection. In TCRdb, the reads were re-called with MiXCR into one record per CDR3 protein. The sample includes about 340,000 distinct CDR3 sequences, roughly 29% of them seen just once. The antigens of these receptors remain unknown. Sequenced material: cultured PBMCs, taken from culture after CMV antigen stimulation. These TCRs come from a human donor in good health (CMV status not recorded). Some clones in this sample may be carry-over from other donors' samples.

The V call is TRBV4-2, the J call TRBJ1-2; D might be TRBD1 (6 bases). Germline V gives CDR1 LGHNA, CDR2 YNFKEQ. V lost 1 base and J lost 8, with 17 bases in between. This CDR3 is 15 amino acids long. The CDR3 protein is CASSQVAHGGLGYTF. The CDR3 DNA is TGTGCCAGCAGCCAAGTCGCGCACGGGGGGCTCGGCTACACCTTC.

This clonotype occurred many times. The chain carries TRBV7-2 and TRBJ2-3; 14 bases are shared with TRBD2. Trimming took 5 bases from V and 2 from J; bases not matched to a gene: 3. Germline V gene sequence: CDR1 SGHTA, CDR2 FQGNSA. The CDR3 extends over 16 amino acids. The CDR3 DNA reads TGTGCCAGCAGCCTGGGACTAGCGGGGGTCACAGATACGCAGTATTTT. This codes for CASSLGLAGVTDTQYF.

CDR3 sequence (DNA): TGTGCCAGCAGCGGGGGGACGGACCCTCACGAGCAGTACTTC. Its protein product is CASSGGTDPHEQYF. V and J are TRBV7-9 and TRBJ2-7; maybe TRBD2 (6 bases). CDR3 length: 14 amino acids. The V end was cut by 5 bases, the J end by 5 bases, with 16 bases between. The germline V gene encodes CDR1 SEHNR and CDR2 FQNEAQ (reference sequence). Full variable domain (rest looked up from reference TRBV7-9 and TRBJ2-7): DTGVSQNPRHKITKRGQNVTFRCDPISEHNRLYWYRQTLGQGPEFLTYFQNEAQLEKSRLLSDRFSAERPKGSFSTLEIQRTEQGDSAMYLCASSGGTDPHEQYFGPGTRLTVT.

This clonotype came up a few times. This CDR3 reads CASSLWGYEYNEQFF. DNA for the CDR3: TGTGCCAGCAGCTTGTGGGGGTACGAATACAATGAGCAGTTCTTC. This chain joins TRBV7-6 and TRBJ2-1; D may be TRBD1 or TRBD2 (5 bases each). Germline lookup yields CDR1 SGHVS and CDR2 FNYEAQ. The V and J ends lost 3 bases and 4 bases respectively, with 13 bases between them. CDR3 size: 15 residues.

The chain employs TRBV11-2 and TRBJ1-3; no clear D gene. The V end was cut by 3 bases, the J end by 0 bases, with 12 bases between. The germline gives CDR1 SGHAT, CDR2 FQNNGV. This CDR3 is 16 amino acids long. CDR3 bases: TGTGCCAGCAGCTTGCTAACTTGGTTCTCTGGAAACACCATATATTTT. It codes for CASSLLTWFSGNTIYF.

This clonotype appeared many times. The chain is built from TRBV7-2 and TRBJ1-2; D is possibly TRBD1 (6 bases). Deletions cut 5 bases from V and 5 bases from J, with 15 bases between. This CDR3 has 14 residues. CDR1 is SGHTA, CDR2 FQGNSA, per germline. The CDR3 loop is CASSPRAGVYGYTF. The CDR3 bases are TGTGCCAGCAGCCCTAGGGCAGGGGTTTATGGCTACACCTTC. Variable domain in full (rest from reference TRBV7-2 and TRBJ1-2): GAGVSQSPSNKVTEKGKDVELRCDPISGHTALYWYRQSLGQGLEFLIYFQGNSAPDKSGLPSDRFSAERTGGSVSTLTIQRTQQEDSAVYLCASSPRAGVYGYTFGSGTRLTVV.

The V and J genes are TRBV5-6 and TRBJ2-7, with 7 bases that match TRBD1. The trim removed 5 bases at V and 2 bases at J, leaving 7 bases unmatched. CDR1 SGHDT and CDR2 YYEEEE come from the germline V gene. This CDR3 contains 14 residues. This chain's CDR3 is CASSRRGTAYEQYF. As DNA, the CDR3 is TGTGCCAGCAGTCGCCGAGGGACAGCCTACGAGCAGTACTTC.

In its sample, this clonotype was seen a few times. The chain has TRBV19 and TRBJ1-1; D gene ambiguous. The V gene's germline CDR1 is LNHDA and CDR2 SQIVND (reference sequence). The CDR3 loop spans 12 amino acids. Trimming shortened V by 2 bases and J by 7 bases, and 8 bases separated the two germline ends. The CDR3 region is CASSISRVEAFF. The DNA of the CDR3 is TGTGCCAGTAGTATATCCAGAGTTGAAGCTTTCTTT.

This chain joins TRBV7-6 and TRBJ1-1; 9 bases line up with TRBD1. This CDR3 spans 12 amino acids. After removal of 2 bases from V and 10 bases from J, the junction contained 2 bases not matched to a gene. Germline V gene sequence: CDR1 SGHVS, CDR2 FNYEAQ. The CDR3 nucleotides read TGTGCCAGCAGCTTACAGGACAGGGGAGCTTTCTTT. Its translation: CASSLQDRGAFF.

This clonotype came up many times. The chain couples TRBV12-3 or TRBV12-4 to TRBJ1-2; 8 positions match TRBD1. V trimming: 5 bases; J trimming: 4 bases; junction bases outside the gene matches: 9. CDR3 length: 15 amino acids. CDR3 nucleotide sequence: TGTGCCAGCAGTGAGTCCGGGACAGGCCTCTATGGCTACACCTTC. This gives the protein CASSESGTGLYGYTF.

The rearrangement links TRBV12-3 or TRBV12-4 to TRBJ2-4; a weak D match, TRBD2 (6 bases). CDR3 length: 17 residues. V was pared by 5 bases and J by 0 bases, with 17 bases between. The CDR3: CASSIPGLLPAKNIQYF. The CDR3 DNA reads as TGTGCCAGCAGTATCCCGGGACTTTTGCCAGCCAAAAACATTCAGTACTTC.

This chain uses TRBV27 with TRBJ1-5, with D perhaps TRBD1 (5 bases). In germline, CDR1 is MNHEY, CDR2 SMNVEV (reference sequence). CDR3 size: 14 residues. V lost 6 bases and J 4 bases, leaving 13 bases between the germline ends. This CDR3 is CASSLGAQNQPQHF. CDR3 coding DNA: TGTGCCAGCAGCCTCGGGGCCCAAAATCAGCCCCAGCATTTT.

This clonotype occurred many times. In DNA, the CDR3 is TGCAGTGCCAGGGGGGTGCAAGGGGATTTCCTAACAGATACGCAGTATTTT. It translates to CSARGVQGDFLTDTQYF. This chain links TRBV20-1 with TRBJ2-3; D possibly corresponds to TRBD1 (7 bases). V dropped 6 bases and J dropped 3 bases, with 25 bases sitting between them. This CDR3 is 17 amino acids long. Germline V gives CDR1 DFQATT, CDR2 SNEGSKA (reference sequence).

This clonotype was counted only a few times. J is TRBJ2-3 and V is TRBV4-2; 12 bases line up with TRBD2. CDR1 is LGHNA and CDR2 is YNFKEQ in the germline V gene. The CDR3 runs 17 residues. V shed 4 bases, J shed 6 bases, and the junction held 11 bases outside the gene matches. CDR3 loop: CASSPRVTSGRGDTQYF. Here the CDR3 DNA reads TGTGCCAGCAGCCCTAGGGTGACTAGCGGGAGAGGGGATACGCAGTATTTT.

The chain recombines TRBV3-1 with TRBJ2-7; tentatively, D is TRBD1 (6 bases). V was pared by 1 base and J by 5 bases, with 15 bases between. From germline, CDR1 is LGHDT and CDR2 YNNKEL (reference sequence). The CDR3 totals 15 residues. CDR3: CASSQVLGATHEQYF. The CDR3 DNA follows: TGTGCCAGCAGCCAAGTTTTGGGGGCGACCCACGAGCAGTACTTC.

The V gene is TRBV5-4, the J gene TRBJ1-2; tentative D call: TRBD1 (5 bases). With 5 bases removed from V and 5 bases from J, the gap between germline ends came to 28 bases. The CDR3 totals 18 residues. Per the germline V gene, CDR1 is SGHNT and CDR2 is YYREEE (reference sequence). The CDR3 region has the DNA TGTGCCAGCAGGTCACAGATAGGGACGGTTGATGGGGAATATGGCTACACCTTC. As protein: CASRSQIGTVDGEYGYTF. The whole variable domain, remainder taken from reference TRBV5-4 and TRBJ1-2, is ETGVTQSPTHLIKTRGQQVTLRCSSQSGHNTVSWYQQALGQGPQFIFQYYREEENGRGNFPPRFSGLQFPNYSSELNVNALELDDSALYLCASRSQIGTVDGEYGYTFGSGTRLTVV.

This clonotype was picked up many times. The chain employs TRBV12-3 or TRBV12-4 and TRBJ1-5; possible D gene TRBD1, 5 bases. The CDR3 has 17 residues. The V gene lost 6 bases and the J gene lost 2 bases, with 20 bases spanning the gap. The CDR3: CASRSIDGHRGNQPQHF. CDR3 nucleotides: TGTGCCAGCAGGTCAATCGATGGACACAGAGGCAATCAGCCCCAGCATTTT.

This clonotype has ten or more counts. The V call is TRBV7-2, the J call TRBJ1-2; perhaps TRBD1 as D (5 bases). The CDR3 has 12 residues. The germline V and J ends were trimmed by 5 bases and 8 bases, with 12 bases remaining between them. The germline V gene encodes CDR1 SGHTA and CDR2 FQGNSA. The CDR3: CASSPQGLGYTF. The CDR3 region has the DNA TGTGCCAGCAGCCCCCAGGGTCTGGGCTACACCTTC.

V usage is TRBV27 and J usage is TRBJ2-7; 7 bases agree with TRBD1. Germline-derived CDR1 and CDR2 are MNHEY and SMNVEV (reference sequence). Trimming took 6 bases from V and 4 from J; bases not matched to a gene: 12. The CDR3 has 15 residues. The DNA of the CDR3 is TGTGCCAGCAGACCCCACTGGGGACAGAGTTACGAGCAGTACTTC. It is translated as CASRPHWGQSYEQYF.

The genes are TRBV10-3 and TRBJ1-2, with a weak D call TRBD1 (5 bases). The germline V and J ends were trimmed by 3 bases and 4 bases, with 18 bases remaining between them. Germline V gene sequence: CDR1 ENHRY, CDR2 SYGVKD. The CDR3 length is 16 residues. CDR3 bases: TGTGCCATCAGTGACCTCCAACGGGGCGGTCGCTATGGCTACACCTTC. It translates to CAISDLQRGGRYGYTF.

The V and J genes are TRBV5-4 and TRBJ2-1; 10 bases align to TRBD2. The ends lost 1 base at V and 8 bases at J; junction bases unmatched: 15. CDR1 is SGHNT and CDR2 is YYREEE in the germline V gene (reference sequence). The CDR3 consists of 18 residues. This CDR3 reads CASSLSSGGTKTIDEQFF. The CDR3 DNA is TGTGCCAGCAGCTTGTCTAGCGGGGGAACAAAAACGATTGATGAGCAGTTCTTC.

The chain links TRBV5-6 to TRBJ2-2; TRBD1 is a possible D gene (5 bases). V lost 4 bases and J 3 bases, leaving 10 bases between the germline ends. Germline lookup yields CDR1 SGHDT and CDR2 YYEEEE. The CDR3 is 14 amino acids. The CDR3 nucleotides read TGTGCCAGCAGCCGGCCACAGGACACCGGGGAGCTGTTTTTT. As protein: CASSRPQDTGELFF.

This clonotype was detected a few times. V gene TRBV7-6 combines with J gene TRBJ2-7, with D perhaps assigned TRBD1 or TRBD2 (5 bases each). Germline V gives CDR1 SGHVS, CDR2 FNYEAQ. This CDR3 is 15 amino acids long. V was cut by 4 bases and J by 5 bases, with 18 bases left in between. The CDR3 loop reads CASSSTGLGQNEQYF. The CDR3 coding sequence is TGTGCCAGCAGCTCCACGGGGCTAGGCCAGAACGAGCAGTACTTC.

This clonotype was counted between two and nine times. The gene calls are TRBV11-2 and TRBJ2-5; D might be TRBD1 or TRBD2, each matching 5 bases. The germline gives CDR1 SGHAT, CDR2 FQNNGV. Trimming left V 0 bases short and J 5 bases short, with 16 bases between. This CDR3 is 16 amino acids long. The CDR3, as DNA: TGTGCCAGCAGCTTAGATTGGGGGTCTCGCGCGGAGACCCAGTACTTC. Translating it yields CASSLDWGSRAETQYF. The full variable domain, completed using reference TRBV11-2 and TRBJ2-5, is EAGVAQSPRYKIIEKRQSVAFWCNPISGHATLYWYQQILGQGPKLLIQFQNNGVVDDSQLPKDRFSAERLKGVDSTLKIQPAKLEDSAVYLCASSLDWGSRAETQYFGPGTRLLVL.

Comments on this clonotype: Possible read error: a much larger clone is one base away. The chain couples TRBV7-2 to TRBJ1-1; 7 nucleotides match TRBD1. The CDR3 length is 15 residues. The germline CDR1 and CDR2 sequences are SGHTA and FQGNSA. Here the CDR3 reads CASSFITTGNTKAFF. CDR3 DNA sequence: TGTGCCAGCAGCTTCATAACGACAGGGAACACTAAAGCTTTCTTT. The full variable domain, with the rest looked up from reference TRBV7-2 and TRBJ1-1, is GAGVSQSPSNKVTEKGKDVELRCDPISGHTALYWYRQSLGQGLEFLIYFQGNSAPDKSGLPSDRFSAERTGGSVSTLTIQRTQQEDSAVYLCASSFITTGNTKAFFGQGTRLTVV.

The chain joins TRBV7-9 to TRBJ1-1; TRBD1 is a possible D gene (6 bases). The V and J ends lost 6 bases and 0 bases respectively, with 11 bases between them. Germline values: CDR1 SEHNR, CDR2 FQNEAQ (reference sequence). The CDR3 is 14 amino acids. The CDR3 is CASRPGALNTEAFF. As DNA, the CDR3 is TGTGCCAGCAGACCGGGGGCCTTGAACACTGAAGCTTTCTTT.

The chain combines TRBV20-1 with TRBJ1-5, with 10 bases identical to TRBD1. The CDR3 has 14 residues. Germline trimming cut 2 bases from V and 6 bases from J; bases unmatched to any gene: 4. Looked up from germline, CDR1 is DFQATT and CDR2 is SNEGSKA (reference sequence). The CDR3 reads CSARPGQGGQPQHF. The CDR3 DNA follows: TGCAGTGCTAGACCCGGACAGGGGGGTCAGCCCCAGCATTTT.

Only a few counts were recorded for this clonotype. The chain joins TRBV7-2 to TRBJ2-2; no clear D gene. Between the trimmed V and J ends, which lost 1 base and 3 bases, there was a span of 6 bases. Germline V gene lookup returns CDR1 SGHTA and CDR2 FQGNSA. This CDR3 has 14 residues. The CDR3 coding sequence is TGTGCCAGCAGCTTAGGATACTACACCGGGGAGCTGTTTTTT. Residues: CASSLGYYTGELFF. The variable domain in full, with the rest retrieved from reference TRBV7-2 and TRBJ2-2, is GAGVSQSPSNKVTEKGKDVELRCDPISGHTALYWYRQSLGQGLEFLIYFQGNSAPDKSGLPSDRFSAERTGGSVSTLTIQRTQQEDSAVYLCASSLGYYTGELFFGEGSRLTVL.

The V call is TRBV6-5, the J call TRBJ1-2, with D uncertain. The CDR3 has 13 residues. From germline, CDR1 is MNHEY and CDR2 SVGAGI. With 0 bases removed from V and 8 bases from J, the gap between germline ends came to 10 bases. CDR3 bases: TGTGCCAGCAGTTACTCAAGGGAAGGAGGCTACACCTTC. It translates to CASSYSREGGYTF.

The J gene is TRBJ2-7, the V gene TRBV6-6; D gene uncertain. CDR3 size: 13 residues. Germline V gives CDR1 MNHNY, CDR2 SVGAGI (reference sequence). Trimming took off 3 bases at V and 4 bases at J, with 10 bases between the two ends. The CDR3 region has the DNA TGTGCCAGCAGTTATGTTCTGGGGTACGAGCAGTACTTC. This codes for CASSYVLGYEQYF.